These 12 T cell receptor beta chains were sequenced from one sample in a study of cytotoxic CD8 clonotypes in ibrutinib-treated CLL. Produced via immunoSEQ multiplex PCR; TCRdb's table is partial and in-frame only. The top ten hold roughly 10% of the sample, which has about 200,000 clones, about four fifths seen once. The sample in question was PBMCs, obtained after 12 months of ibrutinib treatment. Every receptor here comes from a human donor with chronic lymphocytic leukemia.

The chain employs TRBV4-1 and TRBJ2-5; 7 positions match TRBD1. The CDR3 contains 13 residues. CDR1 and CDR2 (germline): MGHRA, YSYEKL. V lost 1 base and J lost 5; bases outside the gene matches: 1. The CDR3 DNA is TGCGCCAGCAGCCAAGTCAGGGGGGAGACCCAGTACTTC. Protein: CASSQVRGETQYF.

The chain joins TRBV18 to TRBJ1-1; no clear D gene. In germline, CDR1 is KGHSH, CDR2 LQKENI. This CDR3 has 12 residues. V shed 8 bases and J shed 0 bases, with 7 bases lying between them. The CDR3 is CASMSMNTEAFF. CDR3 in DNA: TGTGCCAGCATGAGCATGAACACTGAAGCTTTCTTT.

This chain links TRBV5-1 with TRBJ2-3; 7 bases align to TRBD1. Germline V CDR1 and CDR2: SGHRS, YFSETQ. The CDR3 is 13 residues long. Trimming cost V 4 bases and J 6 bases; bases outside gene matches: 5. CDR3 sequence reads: CASSADRADTQYF. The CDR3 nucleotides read TGCGCCAGCAGCGCAGACAGGGCGGATACGCAGTATTTT.

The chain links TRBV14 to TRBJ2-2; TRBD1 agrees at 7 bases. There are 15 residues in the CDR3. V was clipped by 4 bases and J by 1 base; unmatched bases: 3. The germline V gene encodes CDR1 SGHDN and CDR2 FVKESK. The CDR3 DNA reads TGTGCCAGCAGCCTTAGGACAGGGAACACCGGGGAGCTGTTTTTT. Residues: CASSLRTGNTGELFF.

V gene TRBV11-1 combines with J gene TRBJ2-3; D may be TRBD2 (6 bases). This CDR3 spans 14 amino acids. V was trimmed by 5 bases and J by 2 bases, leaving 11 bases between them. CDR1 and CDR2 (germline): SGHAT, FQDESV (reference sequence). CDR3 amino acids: CASSRTTSTDTQYF. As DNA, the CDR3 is TGTGCCAGCAGCCGGACTACCTCCACAGATACGCAGTATTTT.

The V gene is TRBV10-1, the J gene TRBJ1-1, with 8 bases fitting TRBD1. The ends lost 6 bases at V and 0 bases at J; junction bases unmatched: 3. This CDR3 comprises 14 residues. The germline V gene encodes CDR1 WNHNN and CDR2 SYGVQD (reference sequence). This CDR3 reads CASSRQGMNTEAFF. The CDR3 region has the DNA TGCGCCAGCAGCCGACAGGGGATGAACACTGAAGCTTTCTTT.

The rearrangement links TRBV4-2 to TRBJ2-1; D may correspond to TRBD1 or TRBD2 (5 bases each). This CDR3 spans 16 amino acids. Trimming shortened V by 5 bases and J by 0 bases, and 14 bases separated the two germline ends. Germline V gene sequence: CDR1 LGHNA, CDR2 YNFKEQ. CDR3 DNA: TGTGCCAGCAGCGGACGGGGCCTGGGCTCCTACAATGAGCAGTTCTTC. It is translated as CASSGRGLGSYNEQFF.

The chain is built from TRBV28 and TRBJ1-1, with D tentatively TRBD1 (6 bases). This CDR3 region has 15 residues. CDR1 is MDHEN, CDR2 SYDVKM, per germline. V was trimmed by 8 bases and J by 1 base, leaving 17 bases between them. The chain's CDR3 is CASGYIDRPNTEAFF. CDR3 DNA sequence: TGTGCCAGCGGTTACATTGACAGGCCGAACACTGAAGCTTTCTTT.

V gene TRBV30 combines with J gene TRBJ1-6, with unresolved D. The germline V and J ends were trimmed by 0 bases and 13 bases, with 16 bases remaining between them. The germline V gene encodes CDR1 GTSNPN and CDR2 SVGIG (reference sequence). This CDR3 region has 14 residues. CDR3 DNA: TGTGCCTGGAGTGTGATGGACGGATACCACCCCCTCCACTTT. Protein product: CAWSVMDGYHPLHF. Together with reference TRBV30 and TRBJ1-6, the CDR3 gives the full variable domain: SQTIHQWPATLVQPVGSPLSLECTVEGTSNPNLYWYRQAAGRGLQLLFYSVGIGQISSEVPQNLSASRPQDRQFILSSKKLLLSDSGFYLCAWSVMDGYHPLHFGNGTRLTVT.

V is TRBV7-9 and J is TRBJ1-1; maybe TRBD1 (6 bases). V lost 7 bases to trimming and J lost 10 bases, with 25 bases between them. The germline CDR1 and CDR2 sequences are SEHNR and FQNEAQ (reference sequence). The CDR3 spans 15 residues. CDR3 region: CASTGDGTRAEGAFF. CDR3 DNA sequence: TGTGCCAGCACCGGGGACGGGACACGCGCTGAGGGAGCTTTCTTT.

CDR3 coding DNA: TGTGCCAGCAGTTTAGGGAGGGGTACGCAGTATTTT. Protein sequence: CASSLGRGTQYF. The J gene is TRBJ2-3, the V gene TRBV27, with TRBD2 identical over 7 bases. The CDR3 contains 12 residues. V dropped 2 bases and J dropped 8; count of bases not matched to a gene: 1. Germline assignment: CDR1 MNHEY and CDR2 SMNVEV (reference sequence).

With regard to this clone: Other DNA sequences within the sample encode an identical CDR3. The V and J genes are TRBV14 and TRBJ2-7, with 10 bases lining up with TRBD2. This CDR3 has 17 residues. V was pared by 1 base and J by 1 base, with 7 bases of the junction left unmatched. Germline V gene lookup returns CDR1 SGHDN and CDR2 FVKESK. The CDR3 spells CASSQGGLAGVSYEQYF. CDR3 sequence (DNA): TGTGCCAGCAGCCAAGGAGGGCTAGCGGGAGTATCCTACGAGCAGTACTTC.